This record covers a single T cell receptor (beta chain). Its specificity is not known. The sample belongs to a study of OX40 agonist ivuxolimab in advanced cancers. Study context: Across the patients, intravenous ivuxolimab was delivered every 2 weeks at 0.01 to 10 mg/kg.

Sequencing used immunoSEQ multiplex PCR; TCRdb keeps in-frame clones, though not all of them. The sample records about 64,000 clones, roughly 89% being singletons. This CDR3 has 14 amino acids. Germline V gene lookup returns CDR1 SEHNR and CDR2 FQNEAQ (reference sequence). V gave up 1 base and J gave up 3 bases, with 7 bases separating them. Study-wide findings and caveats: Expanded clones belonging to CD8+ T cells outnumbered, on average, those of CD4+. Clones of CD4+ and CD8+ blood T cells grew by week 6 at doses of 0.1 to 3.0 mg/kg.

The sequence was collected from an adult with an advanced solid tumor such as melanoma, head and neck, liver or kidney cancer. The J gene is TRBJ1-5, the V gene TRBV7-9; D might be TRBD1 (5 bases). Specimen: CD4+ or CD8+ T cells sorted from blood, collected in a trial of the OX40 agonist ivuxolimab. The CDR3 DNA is TGTGCCAGCAGCTTAGTAGGGGACAATCAGCCCCAGCATTTT. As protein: CASSLVGDNQPQHF.